This TCR beta chain was retrieved from a study of T cell responses to AZD1222 COVID-19 vaccine. The method was immunoSEQ multiplex PCR; TCRdb's version includes in-frame clones alone and lacks a portion of them. The table includes 250,000 to 300,000 clones, 90% to 95% detected once. The CDR3 totals 12 residues. Germline V CDR1 and CDR2: KGHSH, LQKENI. V was trimmed by 3 bases and J by 4 bases, leaving 3 bases between them. Whole-study results and caveats: Only 5 or 6 AZD1222 recipients tested seropositive at baseline. Nearly half of spike-specific TCRs reportedly target unmutated variant regions. Most donors were white British, females outnumbered males, and clonal diversity was possibly underestimated.

To note about this clone: The antigen is undetermined.

The rearrangement links TRBV18 to TRBJ1-4; no definite D call. The sequence came from an adult who received the AZD1222 COVID-19 vaccine. Specimen: peripheral blood, collected 28 days after the second AZD1222 dose. CDR3 sequence (DNA): TGTGCCAGCTCACCGGGTAATGAAAAACTGTTTTTT. Encoded protein: CASSPGNEKLFF.